The 20 T cell receptor beta chains presented below share a single source sample, sequenced in a study of CD8 T cells in Susac syndrome. Random hexamers primed reverse transcription of about 0.45 to 1 ug RNA. One entry per CDR3 protein, called by TCRdb with MiXCR from the immunoSEQ multiplex PCR reads. The table has under 200,000 distinct CDR3 sequences, roughly 92% seen once. Sample: CD4+ T cells from PBMCs. The receptors derive from a human donor with Susac syndrome.

This sequence joins TRBV20-1 and TRBJ2-5; possible D gene TRBD2, 6 bases. This CDR3 has 15 residues. Germline CDR1 is DFQATT and CDR2 is SNEGSKA (reference sequence). The germline V and J ends were trimmed by 5 bases and 2 bases, with 18 bases remaining between them. CDR3 DNA sequence: TGCAGTGCTCAGGACGCCGGCGGGGCACAAGAGACCCAGTACTTC. Its protein product is CSAQDAGGAQETQYF.

The J gene is TRBJ2-2, the V gene TRBV20-1; 10 bases map to TRBD1. With 3 bases clipped from V and 7 bases from J, the junction kept 11 bases outside the gene matches. The CDR3 sequence is 16 residues long. Germline-derived CDR1 and CDR2 are DFQATT and SNEGSKA (reference sequence). The CDR3: CSARGVGQGIFGELFF. DNA for the CDR3: TGCAGTGCTAGGGGGGTGGGACAGGGGATTTTCGGGGAGCTGTTTTTT.

The V and J genes are TRBV30 and TRBJ1-2; D is ambiguous. This CDR3 has 12 amino acids. Germline loops: CDR1 GTSNPN, CDR2 SVGIG (reference sequence). The V gene lost 3 bases and the J gene lost 8 bases, with 13 bases spanning the gap. For the CDR3, the DNA is TGTGCCTGGAGCCAGAGGGAGCGAGGCTACACCTTC. It codes for CAWSQRERGYTF.

This sequence joins TRBV3-1 and TRBJ2-5; TRBD1 is a possible D gene (5 bases). This CDR3 contains 14 residues. Trimming removed 4 bases at V and 1 base at J, with 10 bases between. CDR1 is LGHDT and CDR2 is YNNKEL in the germline V gene (reference sequence). This chain's CDR3 is CASSRRDSQETQYF. CDR3 coding DNA: TGTGCCAGCAGCCGGCGAGACAGCCAAGAGACCCAGTACTTC.

The rearrangement joins TRBV30 to TRBJ2-1; unclear D gene. This CDR3 comprises 14 residues. Germline V gene lookup returns CDR1 GTSNPN and CDR2 SVGIG (reference sequence). V was pared by 0 bases and J by 3 bases, with 9 bases between. The CDR3: CAWSVGHLYNEQFF. Written as DNA, the CDR3 is TGTGCCTGGAGTGTCGGGCATCTCTACAATGAGCAGTTCTTC.

The chain employs TRBV20-1 and TRBJ1-1; TRBD1 aligns across 7 bases. Germline V lookup: CDR1 DFQATT, CDR2 SNEGSKA (reference sequence). CDR3 size: 16 residues. The J segment lost 3 bases and the V segment lost 0 bases, leaving 10 bases of the junction unmatched. CDR3 region: CSARDGVRGQDTEAFF. The CDR3 nucleotides are TGCAGTGCTAGAGATGGTGTGAGGGGGCAAGACACTGAAGCTTTCTTT.

The chain couples TRBV6-5 to TRBJ1-4; D not resolved. The germline V and J ends were trimmed by 6 bases and 8 bases, with 16 bases remaining between them. The length of the CDR3 is 14 residues. Germline CDR1 is MNHEY and CDR2 is SVGAGI. This CDR3 is CASSLGKGREKLFF. In DNA, the CDR3 is TGTGCCAGCAGCCTCGGCAAGGGCCGAGAAAAACTGTTTTTT.

The chain combines TRBV20-1 with TRBJ1-2; D may be TRBD1 (5 bases). V was trimmed by 5 bases and J by 4 bases, leaving 26 bases between them. CDR3 length equals 17 residues. CDR1 DFQATT and CDR2 SNEGSKA come from the germline V gene (reference sequence). The CDR3 loop is CSAPLADLTGGSYGYTF. The CDR3 coding sequence is TGCAGTGCTCCGTTGGCCGACTTGACGGGGGGGAGCTATGGCTACACCTTC.

This clonotype came up once. The chain couples TRBV7-3 to TRBJ2-7, with D possibly TRBD2 on 6 matching bases. There are 14 residues in the CDR3. V dropped 6 bases and J dropped 7 bases, with 19 bases sitting between them. CDR1 SGHTA and CDR2 FQGTGA come from the germline V gene. The CDR3 DNA follows: TGTGCCAGCAGTGTTGGGACTCCAACGGGTGAGCAGTACTTC. Protein sequence: CASSVGTPTGEQYF.

The chain links TRBV7-2 to TRBJ2-1; TRBD1 might be the D (6 bases). The CDR3 runs 13 residues. V shed 3 bases and J shed 7 bases, with 10 bases lying between them. In germline, CDR1 is SGHTA, CDR2 FQGNSA. CDR3 DNA sequence: TGTGCCAGCAGCTTTATACAGGGTAATGAGCAGTTCTTC. Translation gives CASSFIQGNEQFF.

This chain links TRBV19 with TRBJ2-7, with D perhaps TRBD1 (5 bases). Per germline, CDR1 LNHDA and CDR2 SQIVND (reference sequence). V lost 7 bases, J lost 2 bases, and 15 bases lay in between. This CDR3 contains 14 residues. In DNA, the CDR3 is TGTGCCAGTACCCATCCGGACACCCCCTACGAGCAGTACTTC. This sequence encodes CASTHPDTPYEQYF. The full variable domain, rest sourced from reference TRBV19 and TRBJ2-7, is DGGITQSPKYLFRKEGQNVTLSCEQNLNHDAMYWYRQDPGQGLRLIYYSQIVNDFQKGDIAEGYSVSREKKESFPLTVTSAQKNPTAFYLCASTHPDTPYEQYFGPGTRLTVT.

This chain connects TRBV5-1 to TRBJ1-1, with unresolved D. Trimming removed 0 bases from V and 6 bases from J, with 6 bases in between. Germline V lookup: CDR1 SGHRS, CDR2 YFSETQ. The CDR3 is 12 amino acids. The CDR3 region is CASSLVGSEAFF. In nucleotides, the CDR3 is TGCGCCAGCAGCTTGGTGGGTTCTGAAGCTTTCTTT.

CDR3 protein: CASSPDGSPYGYTF. The CDR3 bases are TGTGCCAGCAGTCCAGATGGGTCACCATATGGCTACACCTTC. The V and J genes are TRBV6-5 and TRBJ1-2; D is unclear. V was shortened by 5 bases and J by 5 bases, with 15 bases between the two germline ends. Germline CDR1 reads MNHEY; CDR2 reads SVGAGI. This CDR3 is built from 14 residues.

The chain couples TRBV28 to TRBJ2-7; TRBD1 is a possible D gene (5 bases). Germline CDR1 reads MDHEN; CDR2 reads SYDVKM. CDR3 length: 13 amino acids. The V and J ends lost 5 bases and 3 bases respectively, with 11 bases between them. CDR3 bases: TGTGCCAGCAGTACTGGACATGACTACGAGCAGTACTTC. As protein: CASSTGHDYEQYF. Using reference TRBV28 and TRBJ2-7 for the parts outside the CDR3, the full variable domain is DVKVTQSSRYLVKRTGEKVFLECVQDMDHENMFWYRQDPGLGLRLIYFSYDVKMKEKGDIPEGYSVSREKKERFSLILESASTNQTSMYLCASSTGHDYEQYFGPGTRLTVT.

The chain recombines TRBV30 with TRBJ1-5, with D possibly matching TRBD1 (6 bases). CDR3 length equals 17 residues. V lost 1 base and J 0 bases, leaving 16 bases between the germline ends. Germline CDR1 is GTSNPN and CDR2 is SVGIG (reference sequence). The CDR3 sequence is CAWSGGLRGTSNQPQHF. The CDR3 DNA is TGTGCCTGGAGTGGGGGGTTAAGGGGGACTAGCAATCAGCCCCAGCATTTT.

This chain joins TRBV6-2 or TRBV6-3 and TRBJ2-3; 8 positions match TRBD2. Unmatched junction bases numbered 2, after V lost 4 bases and J lost 2 bases. Germline CDR1 and CDR2: MNHEY and SVGEGT. The CDR3 runs to 14 residues. The CDR3 sequence: CASSWGLVTDTQYF. The CDR3 DNA sequence: TGTGCCAGCAGTTGGGGACTAGTCACAGATACGCAGTATTTT.

This chain joins TRBV3-1 and TRBJ2-7; no firm D call. From germline, CDR1 is LGHDT and CDR2 YNNKEL (reference sequence). CDR3 length: 13 amino acids. Trimming stripped 5 bases from V and 5 bases from J, with 13 bases between. The CDR3: CASSLLRDNEQYF. DNA for the CDR3: TGTGCCAGCAGCTTACTAAGGGATAACGAGCAGTACTTC.

V is TRBV7-6 and J is TRBJ1-1; D is possibly TRBD1 (6 bases). The CDR3 sequence is 16 residues long. Germline-derived CDR1 and CDR2 are SGHVS and FNYEAQ. V was cut by 3 bases and J by 5 bases, with 19 bases left in between. CDR3 protein: CASSLISGGRGTEAFF. The CDR3 nucleotides are TGTGCCAGCAGCTTGATTTCGGGGGGGAGGGGGACTGAAGCTTTCTTT.

The chain has TRBV20-1 and TRBJ1-2; no clear D. V lost 0 bases and J 7 bases, leaving 12 bases between the germline ends. The CDR3 runs to 13 residues. Germline values: CDR1 DFQATT, CDR2 SNEGSKA (reference sequence). The CDR3 loop is CSARESGIGGYTF. The CDR3 region has the DNA TGCAGTGCTAGAGAGTCGGGGATCGGTGGCTACACCTTC.

The chain combines TRBV2 with TRBJ2-2; TRBD1 agrees at 11 bases. In germline, CDR1 is SNHLY, CDR2 FYNNEI. The CDR3 consists of 17 residues. J lost 0 bases, V lost 6 bases, and 6 bases had no gene match. In nucleotides, the CDR3 is TGTGCCAGCAGGCGGACAGGGGGCGCCGCGAACACCGGGGAGCTGTTTTTT. It encodes CASRRTGGAANTGELFF.